The rows below give T cell receptor beta chains drawn from one sample of a study of vaccination and CD4 T cells after COVID-19. TCRdb re-derived calls from the PCR reads in MiXCR, one entry per CDR3 protein. The sample lists 13,000 or so distinct CDR3 sequences, under 55% occurring once. The antigens these receptors bind are not known. Sequenced: CD4+ T cells from blood, cultured in vitro. The receptors were gathered from a human donor who had recovered from COVID-19. The CDR3 runs from the conserved cysteine through the conserved F or W. The D gene is left open where the match is weak.

d_gene: NA; j_gene: TRBJ1-5; v_gene: TRBV30; CDR3aa: CAWGPDSHQPQHF
d_gene: NA; j_gene: TRBJ1-1; v_gene: TRBV7-9; CDR3aa: CASSTLGRGLNTEAFF
d_gene: NA; j_gene: TRBJ1-4; v_gene: TRBV12-3/TRBV12-4; CDR3aa: CASSLALTATNEKLFF
d_gene: TRBD2; j_gene: TRBJ2-7; v_gene: TRBV6-1; CDR3aa: CASSLGGGSGERYEQYF
d_gene: NA; j_gene: TRBJ1-4; v_gene: TRBV6-5; CDR3aa: CASSWSGAEKLFF
d_gene: NA; j_gene: TRBJ1-5; v_gene: TRBV6-2/TRBV6-3; CDR3aa: CASRKRGFGQPQHF
d_gene: NA; j_gene: TRBJ1-1; v_gene: TRBV6-1; CDR3aa: CASTYGRGSTEAFF
d_gene: TRBD2; j_gene: TRBJ2-1; v_gene: TRBV19; CDR3aa: CASSIYSGGAPNEQFF
d_gene: TRBD1; j_gene: TRBJ2-7; v_gene: TRBV7-2; CDR3aa: CASSSGTGGYEQYF
d_gene: TRBD2; j_gene: TRBJ2-5; v_gene: TRBV20-1; CDR3aa: CSARLAGVWTETQYF
d_gene: NA; j_gene: TRBJ1-6; v_gene: TRBV6-2/TRBV6-3; CDR3aa: CASSAQQGDNSPLHF
d_gene: NA; j_gene: TRBJ1-1; v_gene: TRBV18; CDR3aa: CASSQVNTEAFF
d_gene: NA; j_gene: TRBJ2-7; v_gene: TRBV2; CDR3aa: CASSEAGGFRYEQYF
d_gene: NA; j_gene: TRBJ2-1; v_gene: TRBV4-3; CDR3aa: CASSQILAGLGNEQFF
d_gene: NA; j_gene: TRBJ2-5; v_gene: TRBV5-1; CDR3aa: CASSFGEWETQYF
d_gene: NA; j_gene: TRBJ1-1; v_gene: TRBV5-8; CDR3aa: CASSHFWGVNTEAFF
d_gene: NA; j_gene: TRBJ1-5; v_gene: TRBV6-2/TRBV6-3; CDR3aa: CASGSLTVPAQHF
d_gene: NA; j_gene: TRBJ1-2; v_gene: TRBV6-1; CDR3aa: CASSEAQGPYGYTF
d_gene: TRBD1; j_gene: TRBJ2-1; v_gene: TRBV6-2/TRBV6-3; CDR3aa: CASSSPRGLRYNEQFF
d_gene: NA; j_gene: TRBJ1-5; v_gene: TRBV12-3/TRBV12-4; CDR3aa: CASSYAGAQPQHF
d_gene: NA; j_gene: TRBJ2-2; v_gene: TRBV6-4; CDR3aa: CASSEGAGPGELFF
d_gene: NA; j_gene: TRBJ2-1; v_gene: TRBV12-3/TRBV12-4; CDR3aa: CASSYDSFSYNEQFF
d_gene: NA; j_gene: TRBJ1-1; v_gene: TRBV27; CDR3aa: CASSFGRLNTEAFF
d_gene: NA; j_gene: TRBJ1-1; v_gene: TRBV27; CDR3aa: CASSLQGRTEAFF
d_gene: NA; j_gene: TRBJ2-7; v_gene: TRBV11-2; CDR3aa: CASRGPYPNEQYF
d_gene: TRBD1; j_gene: TRBJ1-6; v_gene: TRBV12-3/TRBV12-4; CDR3aa: CASSGPGQTFSPLHF
d_gene: TRBD2; j_gene: TRBJ2-1; v_gene: TRBV2; CDR3aa: CASSEAGLGMDEQFF
d_gene: TRBD1; j_gene: TRBJ1-2; v_gene: TRBV6-1; CDR3aa: CASGKRTGYFYGYTF
d_gene: NA; j_gene: TRBJ1-2; v_gene: TRBV7-2; CDR3aa: CASSLKGQRGYTF